What follows are 2 T cell receptor beta chains derived from one specimen sequenced in a study of blood T cell repertoires in COVID-19. Profiled with immunoSEQ multiplex PCR; TCRdb holds only in-frame clones, not every one. The profile covers nearly 350,000 clones, with about nine tenths appearing a single time and 7% to 8% taken by the ten largest. The sequenced sample consisted of peripheral blood. The source of these receptors is an older woman with COVID-19, enrolled during active disease.

This rearrangement joins TRBV12-5 to TRBJ1-3; D unresolved. The CDR3 covers 16 residues. V was trimmed by 0 bases and J by 0 bases, leaving 9 bases between them. The germline CDR1 and CDR2 sequences are LGHNT and FRNRAP. The CDR3 protein is CASGLVLDDSGNTIYF. CDR3 sequence (DNA): TGTGCTAGTGGTTTGGTACTCGATGACTCTGGAAACACCATATATTTT.

This chain uses TRBV4-1 with TRBJ2-7; 7 bases align to TRBD2. This CDR3 has 16 residues. Trimming at V came to 0 bases and at J to 1 base, leaving 6 bases not matched to a gene. Germline CDR1 is MGHRA and CDR2 is YSYEKL. Here the CDR3 reads CASSQEGRGDSYEQYF. The CDR3, as DNA: TGCGCCAGCAGCCAAGAGGGCCGGGGGGATTCCTACGAGCAGTACTTC.